One sample yielded the 15 T cell receptor beta chains listed below, sequenced in a study of blood T cell repertoires in COVID-19 (dated by TCRdb to 2020 to 2022). Library generation was performed with the immunoSEQ multiplex PCR assay. Entries here come from immuneACCESS through TCRdb and include only in-frame sequences with V and J called. Some clones fail to appear in such tables; in the studies checked, an unresolved V gene covers under half of the shortfall, and the cause of the remainder is unknown. This sample gives about 160,000 clones in total; about 80% of them show up just once. The top ten hold approximately 19% of the sample. The material sequenced was peripheral blood. Every receptor here comes from an elderly woman with acute or convalescent COVID-19.

The J gene is TRBJ2-1, the V gene TRBV4-1, with 13 positions matching TRBD2. Trimming cost V 3 bases and J 2 bases; bases outside gene matches: 1. Germline V gene data show CDR1 as MGHRA and CDR2 as YSYEKL. The length of the CDR3 is 16 residues. CDR3 nucleotide sequence: TGCGCCAGCAGCCAGGGACTAGCGGGAACCTACAATGAGCAGTTCTTC. Translation gives CASSQGLAGTYNEQFF.

The chain is built from TRBV6-6 and TRBJ2-5; TRBD2 might be the D (6 bases). V lost 7 bases and J lost 5, with 8 bases in between. From germline, CDR1 is MNHNY and CDR2 SVGAGI (reference sequence). This CDR3 has 11 amino acids. CDR3 amino acids: CASTGGETQYF. In DNA, the CDR3 is TGTGCCAGCACTGGGGGGGAGACCCAGTACTTC.

The chain has TRBV6-6 and TRBJ1-5; D not certain. The CDR3 sequence is 16 residues long. CDR1 and CDR2 (germline): MNHNY, SVGAGI (reference sequence). V was trimmed by 2 bases and J by 0 bases, leaving 11 bases between them. In DNA form, the CDR3 reads TGTGCCAGCAGTTACGGGCAATGGCTTAGCAATCAGCCCCAGCATTTT. This translates into CASSYGQWLSNQPQHF.

The chain combines TRBV5-5 with TRBJ2-6; 10 nucleotides match TRBD1. The trim removed 4 bases at V and 4 bases at J, leaving 5 bases unmatched. CDR1 SGHKS and CDR2 YYEKEE come from the germline V gene (reference sequence). This CDR3 comprises 16 residues. CDR3 in amino acids: CASSMTGGFGANVLTF. As DNA, the CDR3 is TGTGCCAGCAGCATGACAGGGGGCTTCGGGGCCAACGTCCTGACTTTC.

This clone appeared a single time. The CDR3 spells CASRLEQGLISGYTF. CDR3 DNA sequence: TGTGCCAGCCGGCTCGAACAGGGGTTAATTAGCGGCTACACCTTC. The chain is built from TRBV2 and TRBJ1-2, with 7 bases fitting TRBD1. The CDR3 covers 15 residues. Germline values: CDR1 SNHLY, CDR2 FYNNEI. The ends lost 8 bases at V and 8 bases at J; junction bases unmatched: 17.

V is TRBV30 and J is TRBJ1-4; unclear D gene. Germline V CDR1 and CDR2: GTSNPN, SVGIG (reference sequence). V was trimmed by 0 bases and J by 8 bases, leaving 13 bases between them. The CDR3 loop spans 14 amino acids. The CDR3, as DNA: TGTGCCTGGAGTGTACGGGGATTTACAGAAAAACTGTTTTTT. Protein sequence: CAWSVRGFTEKLFF.

This clone showed up just once. The V gene is TRBV19, the J gene TRBJ1-2, with D tentatively TRBD1 (6 bases). This CDR3 is built from 16 residues. Germline V gene lookup returns CDR1 LNHDA and CDR2 SQIVND (reference sequence). Trimming left V 1 base short and J 4 bases short, with 16 bases between. The CDR3 loop is CASSIGGTGQVYGYTF. CDR3 coding DNA: TGTGCCAGTAGTATAGGCGGCACAGGGCAAGTCTATGGCTACACCTTC.

The rearrangement joins TRBV27 to TRBJ2-3, with 7 nucleotides matching TRBD2. V gave up 2 bases and J gave up 6 bases; unmatched junction bases: 8. The CDR3 is made up of 15 amino acids. The germline gives CDR1 MNHEY, CDR2 SMNVEV (reference sequence). CDR3 nucleotides: TGTGCCAGCAGTTTAGGTTGGCGCGGGAGTGATACGCAGTATTTT. Protein product: CASSLGWRGSDTQYF.

The chain links TRBV6-5 to TRBJ2-7; 8 bases are a match to TRBD1. After removal of 1 base from V and 6 bases from J, the junction contained 11 bases not matched to a gene. Germline lookup yields CDR1 MNHEY and CDR2 SVGAGI. The length of the CDR3 is 16 residues. Here the CDR3 DNA reads TGTGCCAGCAGTTACTTTCAGGGGGCGTTTCCCCCCGAGCAGTACTTC. It specifies CASSYFQGAFPPEQYF.

The V and J genes are TRBV7-3 and TRBJ2-5, with 10 bases identical to TRBD1. Germline V gene sequence: CDR1 SGHTA, CDR2 FQGTGA. V lost 5 bases to trimming and J lost 5 bases; unmatched junction nucleotides: 8. The CDR3 covers 15 residues. The CDR3 region is CASSPGTGVGETQYF. CDR3 nucleotide sequence: TGTGCCAGCAGCCCGGGGACAGGGGTAGGGGAGACCCAGTACTTC.

The genes are TRBV5-1 and TRBJ2-2, with 10 bases aligning to TRBD2. Germline lookup yields CDR1 SGHRS and CDR2 YFSETQ. V lost 2 bases, J lost 3 bases, and 13 bases stayed unmatched. The CDR3 spans 19 residues. The CDR3 spells CASSLVLLAGARDTGELFF. The CDR3 bases are TGCGCCAGCAGCTTAGTATTGCTAGCGGGGGCCCGGGACACCGGGGAGCTGTTTTTT.

This clone was seen a single time. The genes are TRBV10-3 and TRBJ2-2; 8 bases are a match to TRBD2. The ends lost 3 bases at V and 3 bases at J; junction bases unmatched: 6. There are 16 residues in the CDR3. The germline V gene encodes CDR1 ENHRY and CDR2 SYGVKD. The CDR3 DNA is TGTGCCATCAGTGACGGGGGGGCCGTCGACACCGGGGAGCTGTTTTTT. The encoded protein is CAISDGGAVDTGELFF.

The chain has TRBV11-2 and TRBJ2-5; unclear D gene. The CDR3 covers 13 residues. Germline assignment: CDR1 SGHAT and CDR2 FQNNGV. V was clipped by 1 base and J by 4 bases, with 7 bases between them. This chain's CDR3 is CASSLARGETQYF. Here the CDR3 DNA reads TGTGCCAGCAGCTTAGCCAGAGGAGAGACCCAGTACTTC.

This clone was picked up a small number of times. This sequence joins TRBV29-1 and TRBJ2-1; 7 bases fit TRBD1. The CDR3 contains 12 residues. Germline V gene lookup returns CDR1 SQVTM and CDR2 ANQGSEA. V was pared by 2 bases and J by 7 bases, with 2 bases of the junction left unmatched. Here the CDR3 DNA reads TGCAGCGTTGAAAAGGGGGCGAATGAGCAGTTCTTC. Its protein is CSVEKGANEQFF.

This sequence joins TRBV7-8 and TRBJ2-7; TRBD2 agrees at 11 bases. This CDR3 contains 15 residues. V trimming: 5 bases; J trimming: 2 bases; junction bases outside the gene matches: 5. From germline, CDR1 is SGHVS and CDR2 FQNEAQ. The chain's CDR3 is CASSDSTSGAYEQYF. The CDR3 DNA reads TGTGCCAGCAGCGATTCGACTAGCGGGGCCTACGAGCAGTACTTC.